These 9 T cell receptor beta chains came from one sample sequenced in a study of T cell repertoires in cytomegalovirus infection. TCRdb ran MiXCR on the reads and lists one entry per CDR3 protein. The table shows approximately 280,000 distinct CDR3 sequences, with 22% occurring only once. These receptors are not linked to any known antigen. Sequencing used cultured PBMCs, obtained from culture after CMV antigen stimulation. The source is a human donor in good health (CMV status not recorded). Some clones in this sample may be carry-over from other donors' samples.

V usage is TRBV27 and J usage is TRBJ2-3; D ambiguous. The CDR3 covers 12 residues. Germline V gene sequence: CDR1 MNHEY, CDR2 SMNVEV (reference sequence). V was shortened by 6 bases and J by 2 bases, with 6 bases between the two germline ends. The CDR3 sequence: CASSRNTDTQYF. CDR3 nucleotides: TGTGCCAGCAGCAGAAACACAGATACGCAGTATTTT.

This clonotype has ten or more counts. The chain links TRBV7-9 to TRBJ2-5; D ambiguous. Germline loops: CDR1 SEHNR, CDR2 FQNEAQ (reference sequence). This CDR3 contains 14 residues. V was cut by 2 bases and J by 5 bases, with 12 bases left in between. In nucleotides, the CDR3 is TGTGCCAGCAGCTTACGTCAAGGCAAGGAGACCCAGTACTTC. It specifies CASSLRQGKETQYF.

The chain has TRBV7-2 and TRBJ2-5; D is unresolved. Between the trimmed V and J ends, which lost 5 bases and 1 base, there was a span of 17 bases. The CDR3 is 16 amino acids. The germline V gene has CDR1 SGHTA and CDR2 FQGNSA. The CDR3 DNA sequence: TGTGCCAGCAGCCCGTCGCGGCGTACCTTCCAAGAGACCCAGTACTTC. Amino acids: CASSPSRRTFQETQYF.

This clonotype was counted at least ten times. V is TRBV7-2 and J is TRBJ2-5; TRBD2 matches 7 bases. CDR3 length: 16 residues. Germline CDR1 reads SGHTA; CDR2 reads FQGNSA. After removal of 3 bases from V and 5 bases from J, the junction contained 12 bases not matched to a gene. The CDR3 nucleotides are TGTGCCAGCAGCTTGCCCCCGGGGGGACGCCGGGAGACCCAGTACTTC. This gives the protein CASSLPPGGRRETQYF.

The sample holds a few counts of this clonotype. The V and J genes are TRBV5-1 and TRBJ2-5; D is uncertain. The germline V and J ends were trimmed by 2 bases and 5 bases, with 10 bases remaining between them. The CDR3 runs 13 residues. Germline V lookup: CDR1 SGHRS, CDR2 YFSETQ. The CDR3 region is CASSFLNGETQYF. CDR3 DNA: TGCGCCAGCAGCTTCCTCAATGGGGAGACCCAGTACTTC.

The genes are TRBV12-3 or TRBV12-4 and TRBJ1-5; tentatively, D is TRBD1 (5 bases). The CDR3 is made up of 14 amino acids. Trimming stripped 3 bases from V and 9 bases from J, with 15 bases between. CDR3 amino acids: CASSLRLGGVPQHF. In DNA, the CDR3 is TGTGCCAGCAGTTTGAGACTGGGGGGTGTGCCCCAGCATTTT.

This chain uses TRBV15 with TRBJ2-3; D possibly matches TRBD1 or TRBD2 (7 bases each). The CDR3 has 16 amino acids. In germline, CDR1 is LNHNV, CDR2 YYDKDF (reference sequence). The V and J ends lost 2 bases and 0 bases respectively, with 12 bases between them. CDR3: CATSRSGTASTDTQYF. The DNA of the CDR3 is TGTGCCACCAGCAGAAGCGGGACAGCGAGCACAGATACGCAGTATTTT.

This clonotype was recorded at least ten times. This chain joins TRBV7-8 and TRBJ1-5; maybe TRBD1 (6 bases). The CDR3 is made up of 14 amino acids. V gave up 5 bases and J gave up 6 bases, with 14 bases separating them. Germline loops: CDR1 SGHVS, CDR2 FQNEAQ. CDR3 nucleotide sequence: TGTGCCAGCAGCCCACAGGGCGGGAGTCAGCCCCAGCATTTT. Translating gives CASSPQGGSQPQHF.

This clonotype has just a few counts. The CDR3 nucleotides are TGTGCCAGCAGCAGAACAGGGAGCCACGAGCAGTACGTC. It specifies CASSRTGSHEQYV. The gene calls are TRBV6-2 or TRBV6-3 and TRBJ2-7, with D maybe TRBD1 (6 bases). CDR1 is MNHEY and CDR2 is SVGEGT in the germline V gene. This CDR3 has 13 amino acids. V dropped 6 bases and J dropped 5 bases, with 14 bases sitting between them.